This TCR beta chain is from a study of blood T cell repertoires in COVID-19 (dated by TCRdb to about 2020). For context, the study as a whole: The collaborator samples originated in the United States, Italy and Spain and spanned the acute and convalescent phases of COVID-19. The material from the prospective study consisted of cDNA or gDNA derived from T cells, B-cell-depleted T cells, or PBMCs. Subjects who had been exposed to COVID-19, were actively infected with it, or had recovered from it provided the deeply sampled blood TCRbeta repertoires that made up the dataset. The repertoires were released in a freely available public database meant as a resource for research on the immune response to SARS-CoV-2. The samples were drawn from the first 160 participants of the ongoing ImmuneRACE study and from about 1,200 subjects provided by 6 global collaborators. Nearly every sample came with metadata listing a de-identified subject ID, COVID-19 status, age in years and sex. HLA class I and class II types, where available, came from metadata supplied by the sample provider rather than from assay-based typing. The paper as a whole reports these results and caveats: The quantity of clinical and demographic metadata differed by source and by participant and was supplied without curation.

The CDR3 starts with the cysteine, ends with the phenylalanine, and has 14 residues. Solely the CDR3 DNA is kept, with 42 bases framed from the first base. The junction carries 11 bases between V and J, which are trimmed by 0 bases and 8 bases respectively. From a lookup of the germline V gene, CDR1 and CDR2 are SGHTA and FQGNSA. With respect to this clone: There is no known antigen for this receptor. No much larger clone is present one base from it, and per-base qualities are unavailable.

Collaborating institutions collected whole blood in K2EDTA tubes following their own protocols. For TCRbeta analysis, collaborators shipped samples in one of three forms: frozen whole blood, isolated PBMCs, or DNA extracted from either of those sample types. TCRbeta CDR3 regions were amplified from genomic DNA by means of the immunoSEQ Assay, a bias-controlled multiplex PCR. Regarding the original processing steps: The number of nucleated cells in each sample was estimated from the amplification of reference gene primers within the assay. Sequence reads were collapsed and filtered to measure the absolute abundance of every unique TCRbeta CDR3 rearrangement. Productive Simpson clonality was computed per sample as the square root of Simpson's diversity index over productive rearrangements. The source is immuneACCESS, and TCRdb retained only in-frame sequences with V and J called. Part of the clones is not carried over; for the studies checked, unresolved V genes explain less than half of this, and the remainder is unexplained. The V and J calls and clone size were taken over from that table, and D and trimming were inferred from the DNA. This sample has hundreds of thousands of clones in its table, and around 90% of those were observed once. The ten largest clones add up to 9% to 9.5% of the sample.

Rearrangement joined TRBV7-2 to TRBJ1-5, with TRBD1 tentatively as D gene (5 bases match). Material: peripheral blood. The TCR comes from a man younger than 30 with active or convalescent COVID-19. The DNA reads TGTGCCAGCAGCTTAGCCTGGCAGGGCGAGCCCCAGCATTTT. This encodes CASSLAWQGEPQHF.